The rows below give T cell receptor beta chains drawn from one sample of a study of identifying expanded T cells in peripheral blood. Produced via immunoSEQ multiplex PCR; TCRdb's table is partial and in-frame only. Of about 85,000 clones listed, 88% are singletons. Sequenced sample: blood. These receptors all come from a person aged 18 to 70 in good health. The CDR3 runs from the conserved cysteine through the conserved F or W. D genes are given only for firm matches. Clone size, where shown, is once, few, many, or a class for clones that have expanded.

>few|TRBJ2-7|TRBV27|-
TGTGCCAGCAGTGGGCAGCACTCCTACGAGCAGTACTTC
CASSGQHSYEQYF
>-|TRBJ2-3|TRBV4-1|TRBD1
TGCGCCAGCAGCCAAGTCTGGTCGGGGTCTGACAGGGGTTCTCGGACAGATACGCAGTATTTT
CASSQVWSGSDRGSRTDTQYF
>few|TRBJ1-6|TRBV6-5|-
TGTGCCACCAGCATTGCGGTGGGGGATTCACCCCTCCACTTT
CATSIAVGDSPLHF
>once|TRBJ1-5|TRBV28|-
TGTGCCAGCAGACCCGGCGCGGGGGGCAATCAGCCCCAGCATTTT
CASRPGAGGNQPQHF
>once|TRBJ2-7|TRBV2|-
TGTGCCAGCAGTGAGATTGGAGGGGACGGGGCCGAGCAGTACTTC
CASSEIGGDGAEQYF
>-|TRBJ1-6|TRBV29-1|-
TGCAGCGCACCCATCCGGGGCAGGGCCTCCTATAATTCACCCCTCCACTTT
CSAPIRGRASYNSPLHF
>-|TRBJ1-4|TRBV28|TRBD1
TGTGCCAGCAGTTTTCCGGACAGGGAAGGAAAACTGTTTTTT
CASSFPDREGKLFF
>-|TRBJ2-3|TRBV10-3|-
TGTGCCATCAGGAACACAGGGCCGAATACGCAGTATTTT
CAIRNTGPNTQYF
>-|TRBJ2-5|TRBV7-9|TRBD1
TGTGCCAGCAGCTCACTTCCGGGACAGGGGGAAGAGACCCAGTACTTC
CASSSLPGQGEETQYF
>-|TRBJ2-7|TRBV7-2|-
TGTGCCAGCAGCCCCGTGGCCCTACGAGGCGAGCAGTACTTC
CASSPVALRGEQYF
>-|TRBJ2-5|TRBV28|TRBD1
TGTGCCAGCAGTCCCGGGACAGGGTGGGAGACCCAGTACTTC
CASSPGTGWETQYF
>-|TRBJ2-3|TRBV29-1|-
TGCAGCGTTGAAGAGGCCGGGGATACGCAGTATTTT
CSVEEAGDTQYF
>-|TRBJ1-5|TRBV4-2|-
TGTGCCAGCAGCCAAGGTCGCATTAGTAATCAGCCCCAGCATTTT
CASSQGRISNQPQHF
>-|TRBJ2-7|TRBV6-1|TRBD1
TGTGCCAGCAGTGAACTGTTGGACAGGAGACTCTACGAGCAGTACTTC
CASSELLDRRLYEQYF
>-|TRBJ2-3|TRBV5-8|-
TGTGCCAGCAGCTTGGGCAGGGGGGATTTCACAGATACGCAGTATTTT
CASSLGRGDFTDTQYF
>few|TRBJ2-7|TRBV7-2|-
TGTGCCAGCAGCGATAACAGGGCCTACGAGCAGTACTTC
CASSDNRAYEQYF
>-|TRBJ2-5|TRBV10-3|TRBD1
TGTGCCATCAGTGGCGACAGGGTTGGAGAGACCCAGTACTTC
CAISGDRVGETQYF
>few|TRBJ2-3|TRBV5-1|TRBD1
TGCGCCAGCAGCTTAGAGGACAGGGGGCGAGATACGCAGTATTTT
CASSLEDRGRDTQYF
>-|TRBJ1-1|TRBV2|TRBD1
TGTGCCGGTCGGACAGGGGGGAACACTGAAGCTTTCTTT
CAGRTGGNTEAFF
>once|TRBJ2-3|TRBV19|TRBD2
TGTGCCAGTACTAGACAGCGGGGGGCCGTCACAGATACGCAGTATTTT
CASTRQRGAVTDTQYF
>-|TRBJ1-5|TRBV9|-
TGTGCCAGCAGCCCTATCCCCGATCAGCCCCAGCATTTT
CASSPIPDQPQHF
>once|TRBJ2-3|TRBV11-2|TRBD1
TGTGCCAGCAGCCCGGGACAGGGACTGGATACGCAGTATTTT
CASSPGQGLDTQYF
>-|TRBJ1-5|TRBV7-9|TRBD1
TGTGCCAGCAGCTTAGGACAGGGGATCAATCAGCCCCAGCATTTT
CASSLGQGINQPQHF
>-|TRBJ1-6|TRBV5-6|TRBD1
TGTGCCAGCAGCTGGGGACAGGGGGCTTATTCACCCCTCCACTTT
CASSWGQGAYSPLHF
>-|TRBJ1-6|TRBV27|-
TGTGCCAGCAGTTTAGGGACCGGCGGGCCCCTCCACTTT
CASSLGTGGPLHF
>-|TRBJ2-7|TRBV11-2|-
TGTGCCAGCAGCGTAACCGGGACGGCCTCCTACGAGCAGTACTTC
CASSVTGTASYEQYF
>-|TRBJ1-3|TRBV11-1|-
TGTGCCAGCAGCTTACCCCGTGGAGCGGGTTTGACTGGAAACACCATATATTTT
CASSLPRGAGLTGNTIYF
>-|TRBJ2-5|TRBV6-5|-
TGTGCCAGCGCCCGACAGGCCCAAGAGACCCAGTACTTC
CASARQAQETQYF
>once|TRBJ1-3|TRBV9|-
TGTGCCAGCAGCGTAGGTGATTCCGGAAACACCATATATTTT
CASSVGDSGNTIYF
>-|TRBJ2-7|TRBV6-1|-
TGTGCCAGCACCTGGGTCCCCTCTGGCGAGCAGTACTTC
CASTWVPSGEQYF
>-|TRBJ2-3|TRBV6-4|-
TGTGCCAGCAGTGACTCGAACTCGGAGGGGCCAGATACGCAGTATTTT
CASSDSNSEGPDTQYF
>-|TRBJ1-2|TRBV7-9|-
TGTGCCAGCAGCCAAGCCCAGGACCTAACAGGGAATGGGCTCTATGGCTACACCTTC
CASSQAQDLTGNGLYGYTF
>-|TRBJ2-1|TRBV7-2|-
TGTGCCAGCAGCTTGGGCGGGGCTAACAATGAGCAGTTCTTC
CASSLGGANNEQFF
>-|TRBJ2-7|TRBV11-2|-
TGTGCCAGCAGCCCTACCCCGGGGGACTACGAGCAGTACTTC
CASSPTPGDYEQYF
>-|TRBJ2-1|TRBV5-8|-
TGTGCCAGCAGCCTCATGACCGCTGGCAATGAGCAGTTCTTC
CASSLMTAGNEQFF
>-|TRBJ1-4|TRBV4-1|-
TGCGCCAGCAGCCAAGCGGGGACTAATGAAAAACTGTTTTTT
CASSQAGTNEKLFF
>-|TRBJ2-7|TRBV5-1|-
TGCGCCAGCAGCTTCTATCCTAGGACTCGGGGTGACTCCTACGAGCAGTACTTC
CASSFYPRTRGDSYEQYF
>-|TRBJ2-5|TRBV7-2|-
TGTGCCAGCAGCTTAGGCCTAGCTCAAGAGACCCAGTACTTC
CASSLGLAQETQYF
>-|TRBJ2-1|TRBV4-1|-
TGCGCCAGCAGCCAAGATCGAGACCAGCAGTTCTTC
CASSQDRDQQFF
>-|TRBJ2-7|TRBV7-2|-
TGTGCCAGCAGCTTAGCGCCAGGGGGGTCCTACGAGCAGTACTTC
CASSLAPGGSYEQYF
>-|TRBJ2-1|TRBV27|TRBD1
TGTGCCAGCAGTTTAGGGGACAGGGAGTACAATGAGCAGTTCTTC
CASSLGDREYNEQFF
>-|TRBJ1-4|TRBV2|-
TGTGCCAGCAGTGACCTCCCACTCACTAATGAAAAACTGTTTTTT
CASSDLPLTNEKLFF
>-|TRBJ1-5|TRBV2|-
TGTGCCAGCAGCGCGGTGCAGCCAGGCAATCAGCCCCAGCATTTT
CASSAVQPGNQPQHF
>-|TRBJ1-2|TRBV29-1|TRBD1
TGCAGCGTTGGAGGAGGGGAAGGACAGGGGGCGCGTGGCTACACCTTC
CSVGGGEGQGARGYTF
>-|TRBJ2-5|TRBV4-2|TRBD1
TGTGCCAGCAGCCCCCAGCCCCCTGGGACAGGGGGGGTCCAGTACTTC
CASSPQPPGTGGVQYF
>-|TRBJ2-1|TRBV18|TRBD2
TGTGCCAGCTCACCCCTAGCGGGGGGGTACAATGAGCAGTTCTTC
CASSPLAGGYNEQFF
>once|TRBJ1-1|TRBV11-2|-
TGTGCCAGCAGCTCCGGGACATGGGCTTTCTTT
CASSSGTWAFF